This TCR beta chain is drawn from a study of blood T cells in healthy people across ages. Germline V gene sequence: CDR1 SGHTA, CDR2 FQGNSA. V trimming: 0 bases; J trimming: 9 bases; junction bases outside the gene matches: 10. The CDR3 length is 16 residues. A second PCR of roughly 6 to 12 cycles used a sample-barcoded 5' primer and a J-beta primer mix. MiXCR, applied by TCRdb to the 5' RACE reads, yields one record per CDR3 protein. The sample lists fewer than 2 million distinct CDR3 sequences, 30% to 40% occurring once. Sequencing was performed on blood. This TCR came from a human donor in good health. The V gene is TRBV7-2, the J gene TRBJ1-5; 8 bases map to TRBD1. The CDR3 here is CASSLAGGAGGRPQHF. The CDR3 region has the DNA TGTGCCAGCAGCTTAGCCGGCGGGGCAGGGGGCCGGCCCCAGCATTTT.